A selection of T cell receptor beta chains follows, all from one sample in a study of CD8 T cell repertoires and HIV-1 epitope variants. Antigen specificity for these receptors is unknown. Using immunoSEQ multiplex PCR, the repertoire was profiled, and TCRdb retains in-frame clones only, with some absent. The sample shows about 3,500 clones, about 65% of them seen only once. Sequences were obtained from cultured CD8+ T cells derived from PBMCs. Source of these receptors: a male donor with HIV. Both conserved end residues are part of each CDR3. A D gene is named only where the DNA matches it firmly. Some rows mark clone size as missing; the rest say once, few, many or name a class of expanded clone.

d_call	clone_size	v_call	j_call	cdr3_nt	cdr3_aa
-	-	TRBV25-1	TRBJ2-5	TGTGCCAGCAGTGAGTCCGCAGAGTCCTACGGGACCCAGTACTTC	CASSESAESYGTQYF
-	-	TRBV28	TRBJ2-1	TGTGCCAGCAGTTGGGGTAGTGTTGAGCAGTTCTTC	CASSWGSVEQFF
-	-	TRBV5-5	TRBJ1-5	TGTGCCAGCAGCTTGGCCTGGCAGACTGGTCAGCCCCAGCATTTT	CASSLAWQTGQPQHF
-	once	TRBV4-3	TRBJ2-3	TGCGCCAGCAGCCAAGATAGGGCAGGGGACACAGATACGCAGTATTTT	CASSQDRAGDTDTQYF
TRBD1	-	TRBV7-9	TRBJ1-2	TGTGCCAGCAGTCGGGACAGTAACTATGGCTACACCTTC	CASSRDSNYGYTF
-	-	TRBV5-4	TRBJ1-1	TGTGCCAGCAGCCGACGGGTGAACACTGAAGCTTTCTTT	CASSRRVNTEAFF
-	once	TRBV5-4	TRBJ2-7	TGTGCCAGCAGCTTGAAAGACGCCTACGAGCAGTACTTC	CASSLKDAYEQYF
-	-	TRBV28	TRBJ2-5	TGTGCCAGCAGCCCAGGACAGCTTCAAGAGACCCAGTACTTC	CASSPGQLQETQYF
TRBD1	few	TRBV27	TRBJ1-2	TGTGCCAGCAGTGCGACAGGGGGCTTTGGCGGCTACACCTTC	CASSATGGFGGYTF
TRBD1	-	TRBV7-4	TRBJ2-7	TGTGCCAGCAGCTTGGGACAGTACCTTCGTGAGCAGTACTTC	CASSLGQYLREQYF
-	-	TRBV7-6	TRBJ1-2	TGTGCCAGCAGCCCGACGGGGGCGGGCTATGGCTACACCTTC	CASSPTGAGYGYTF
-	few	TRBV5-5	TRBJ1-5	TGTGCCAGCAGCGATCACAATCAGCCCCAGCATTTT	CASSDHNQPQHF
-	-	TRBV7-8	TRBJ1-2	TGTGCCAGCAGCTTAGAGGTCAGATTATTAGCTAACTATGGCTACACCTTC	CASSLEVRLLANYGYTF
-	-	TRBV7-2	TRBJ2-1	TGTGCCAGCAGCCCAGCAGGCTACAATGAGCAGTTCTTC	CASSPAGYNEQFF
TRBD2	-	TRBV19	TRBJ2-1	TGTGCCAGTAGTATTAGCGGGGGGGCCAATGAGCAGTTCTTC	CASSISGGANEQFF
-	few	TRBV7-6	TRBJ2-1	TGTGCCAGCAGCTTATCTGGTGAGCAGTTCTTC	CASSLSGEQFF
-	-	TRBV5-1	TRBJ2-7	TGCGCCAGCAGCCTCGACCTGATAGGACCCTACGAGCAGTACTTC	CASSLDLIGPYEQYF
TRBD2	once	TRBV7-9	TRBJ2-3	TGTGCCAGCAGCTTAGAATCGGGGGGGTTGGATACGCAGTATTTT	CASSLESGGLDTQYF
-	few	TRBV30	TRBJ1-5	TGTGCCTGGAGTCCCCGGGGGGATCAGCCCCAGCATTTT	CAWSPRGDQPQHF
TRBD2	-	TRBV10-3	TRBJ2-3	TGTGCCATCCGGAGCGGGGACCACACAGATACGCAGTATTTT	CAIRSGDHTDTQYF
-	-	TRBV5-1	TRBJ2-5	TGCGCCAGCAGCTTGGGGCCGACGGCCCAAGAGACCCAGTACTTC	CASSLGPTAQETQYF
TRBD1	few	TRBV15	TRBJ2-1	TGTGCCACCAGCAGGGACAGGGACCCTGTCAATGAGCAGTTCTTC	CATSRDRDPVNEQFF
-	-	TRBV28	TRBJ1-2	TGTGCCAGCAGTTTATTGGAGGGAGACTATGGCTACACCTTC	CASSLLEGDYGYTF
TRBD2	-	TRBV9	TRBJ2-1	TGTGCCAGCAGCCCGCCGACTAGCGGGGGACAAGCCTACAATGAGCAGTTCTTC	CASSPPTSGGQAYNEQFF
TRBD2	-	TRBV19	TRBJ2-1	TGTGCCAGTAGTGAGGCGGGAGGATCCTACAATGAGCAGTTCTTC	CASSEAGGSYNEQFF
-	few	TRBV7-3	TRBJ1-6	TGTGCCAGCAGCTTAGGCCCGGACGGTTCACCCCTCCACTTT	CASSLGPDGSPLHF